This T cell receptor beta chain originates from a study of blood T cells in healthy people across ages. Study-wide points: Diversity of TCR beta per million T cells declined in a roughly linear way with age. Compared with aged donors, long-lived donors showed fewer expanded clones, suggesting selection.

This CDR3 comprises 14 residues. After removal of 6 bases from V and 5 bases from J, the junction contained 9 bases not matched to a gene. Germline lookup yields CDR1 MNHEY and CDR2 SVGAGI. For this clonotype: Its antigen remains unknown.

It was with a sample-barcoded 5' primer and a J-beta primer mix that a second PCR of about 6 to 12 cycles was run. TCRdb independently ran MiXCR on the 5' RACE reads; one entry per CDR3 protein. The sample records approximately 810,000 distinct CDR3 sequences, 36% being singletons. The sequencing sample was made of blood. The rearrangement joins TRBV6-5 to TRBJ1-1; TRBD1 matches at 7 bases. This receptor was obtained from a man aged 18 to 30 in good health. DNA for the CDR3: TGTGCCAGCAGCCGATCGACAGGGACGACTGAAGCTTTCTTT. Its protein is CASSRSTGTTEAFF.